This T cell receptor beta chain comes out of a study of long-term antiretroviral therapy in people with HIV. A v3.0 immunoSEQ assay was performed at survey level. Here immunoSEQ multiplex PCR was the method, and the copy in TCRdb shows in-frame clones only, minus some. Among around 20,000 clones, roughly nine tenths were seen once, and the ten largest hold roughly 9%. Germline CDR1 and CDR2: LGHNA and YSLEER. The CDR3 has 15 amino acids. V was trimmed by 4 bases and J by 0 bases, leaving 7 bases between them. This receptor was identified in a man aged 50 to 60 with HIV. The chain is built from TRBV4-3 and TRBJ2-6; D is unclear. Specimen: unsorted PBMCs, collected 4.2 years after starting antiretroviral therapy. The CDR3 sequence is CASSPDYSGANVLTF. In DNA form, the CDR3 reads TGCGCCAGCAGCCCGGATTACTCTGGGGCCAACGTCCTGACTTTC.